The clone carrying this T cell receptor beta chain was recorded at least ten times. Antigen: not known. This sample was included in a study of Graves' ophthalmopathy and Graves' hyperthyroidism. The study's findings and limits: Predictions made by the model for ophthalmopathy progression reached just over 70% sensitivity and less than 80% specificity.

The CDR3 extends over 14 amino acids. Germline V gene data show CDR1 as MDHEN and CDR2 as SYDVKM. Trimming left V 3 bases short and J 0 bases short, with 8 bases between. For repertoire sequencing, the TCR beta CDR3 regions were amplified from RNA transcripts. HTBI-primed RT-PCR formed the first round, and a multiplex PCR formed the second. TCRdb reprocessed the multiplex PCR reads with MiXCR, giving one entry per CDR3 protein. The sample has about 500,000 distinct CDR3 sequences, 13% to 15% seen once. The study excluded patients with other autoimmune diseases, uncontrolled infections, pregnancy or lactation.

The sequencing sample was made of blood. The J gene is TRBJ1-1, the V gene TRBV28; D gene uncertain. The sequence was collected from a woman younger than 45 with Graves' ophthalmopathy. This CDR3 is CASSFSNLNTEAFF. CDR3 in DNA: TGTGCCAGCAGTTTCTCGAATTTGAACACTGAAGCTTTCTTT. Filled out from reference TRBV28 and TRBJ1-1, the complete variable domain reads DVKVTQSSRYLVKRTGEKVFLECVQDMDHENMFWYRQDPGLGLRLIYFSYDVKMKEKGDIPEGYSVSREKKERFSLILESASTNQTSMYLCASSFSNLNTEAFFGQGTRLTVV.